This note documents a single T cell receptor (beta chain) sequence. Its antigen remains unidentified. This table comes from immunoSEQ multiplex PCR, and its TCRdb copy is limited to in-frame clones, with some not included. Among around 110,000 clones listed, about four fifths were seen once. This specimen comes from a study of T cell responses to AZD1222 COVID-19 vaccine. Study information: Pooling was applied to second doses at about 4 or about 12 weeks. Whole-study findings and limits: Close to half of all spike-specific TCRs reportedly target regions of the variants that are unmutated. Repertoire samples came only from after the peak T cell response.

Trimming stripped 3 bases from V and 5 bases from J, with 10 bases between. The CDR3 sequence is 13 residues long. The V gene's germline CDR1 is SGHDT and CDR2 YYEEEE. The sample was peripheral blood, taken on day 0 of AZD1222 vaccination. J is TRBJ2-3 and V is TRBV5-6, with D possibly being TRBD1 (5 bases). The receptor comes from an adult in good health. The CDR3 DNA reads as TGTGCCAGCAGCTACCAAAGGGGAGATACGCAGTATTTT. Translation: CASSYQRGDTQYF.